These 22 T cell receptor beta chains were sequenced from one sample in a study of shared clonotypes between healthy human individuals. Naive CD8 cells lacked CD45RO and underwent positive selection for CCR7, leaving out terminally differentiated effector memory CD45RA+ cells. Profiled with immunoSEQ multiplex PCR; TCRdb holds only in-frame clones, not every one. The repertoire holds about 2.1 million clones, with about 92% as singletons. The source material was naive CD8+ T cells from PBMCs. All receptors derive from a man aged 18-30 years in good health. Some clones in this sample may be carry-over from other donors' samples.

The rearrangement uses TRBV28 and TRBJ1-2; unclear D gene. Deletions cut 6 bases from V and 8 bases from J, with 16 bases between. Germline CDR1 MDHEN, CDR2 SYDVKM. This CDR3 has 13 residues. DNA for the CDR3: TGTGCCAGCAGCCCCCCCGGAGGGATAGGCTACACCTTC. Residues: CASSPPGGIGYTF.

The chain uses TRBV28 and TRBJ1-5, with TRBD1 matching 9 bases. The V gene's germline CDR1 is MDHEN and CDR2 SYDVKM. The CDR3 has 15 amino acids. V shed 10 bases, J shed 5 bases, and the junction held 12 bases outside the gene matches. CDR3 sequence reads: CATLPGTGTDQPQHF. In DNA form, the CDR3 reads TGTGCCACCCTACCCGGGACAGGGACGGATCAGCCCCAGCATTTT. Together with reference TRBV28 and TRBJ1-5, the CDR3 gives the full variable domain: DVKVTQSSRYLVKRTGEKVFLECVQDMDHENMFWYRQDPGLGLRLIYFSYDVKMKEKGDIPEGYSVSREKKERFSLILESASTNQTSMYLCATLPGTGTDQPQHFGDGTRLSIL.

The chain has TRBV5-1 and TRBJ1-1; D call uncertain. The CDR3 runs to 12 residues. Germline CDR1 is SGHRS and CDR2 is YFSETQ. Trimming took off 0 bases at V and 8 bases at J, with 8 bases between the two ends. The CDR3 spells CASSLGNHEAFF. The CDR3 DNA is TGCGCCAGCAGCTTGGGGAATCACGAAGCTTTCTTT. Supplemented by reference TRBV5-1 and TRBJ1-1, the full variable domain reads KAGVTQTPRYLIKTRGQQVTLSCSPISGHRSVSWYQQTPGQGLQFLFEYFSETQRNKGNFPGRFSGRQFSNSRSEMNVSTLELGDSALYLCASSLGNHEAFFGQGTRLTVV.

The chain joins TRBV29-1 to TRBJ2-7, with TRBD2 as a possible D gene (5 bases). CDR1 and CDR2 (germline): SQVTM, ANQGSEA. Trimming removed 5 bases at V and 0 bases at J, with 11 bases between. There are 13 residues in the CDR3. Here the CDR3 DNA reads TGCAGCGTTAAAACGGAGGCCTCCTACGAGCAGTACTTC. As protein: CSVKTEASYEQYF.

This chain connects TRBV7-3 to TRBJ2-3; D may be TRBD2 (6 bases). CDR1 SGHTA and CDR2 FQGTGA come from the germline V gene. Deletions cut 2 bases from V and 5 bases from J, with 20 bases between. This CDR3 spans 17 amino acids. The CDR3 here is CASSLGYSGPGKDTQYF. The CDR3 region has the DNA TGTGCCAGCAGCTTAGGGTATAGCGGTCCCGGGAAAGATACGCAGTATTTT.

The chain uses TRBV23-1 and TRBJ2-1, with D possibly TRBD2 on 6 matching bases. TRBV23-1 falls under the ORF class, with uncertain function. The length of the CDR3 is 17 residues. V shed 11 bases and J shed 6 bases, with 29 bases lying between them. The CDR3 region is CAYTGPPLREHSNEQFF. CDR3 nucleotides: TGCGCCTACACGGGCCCCCCCTTGCGGGAACATAGCAATGAGCAGTTCTTC.

The V call is TRBV11-1, the J call TRBJ2-7; D perhaps matches TRBD2 (6 bases). Germline CDR1 SGHAT, CDR2 FQDESV (reference sequence). The length of the CDR3 is 14 residues. The V gene lost 6 bases and the J gene lost 0 bases, with 12 bases spanning the gap. The CDR3: CASSSERASYEQYF. CDR3 DNA sequence: TGTGCCAGCAGTTCCGAGCGGGCCTCCTACGAGCAGTACTTC.

The chain links TRBV6-1 to TRBJ2-5; 7 bases match TRBD2. This CDR3 has 15 amino acids. Germline loops: CDR1 MNHNS, CDR2 SASEGT. The V and J ends lost 1 base and 9 bases, in that order; junction bases with no gene match: 11. CDR3 bases: TGTGCCAGCAGTGAAGTTTGGCTAGCGGATGGGGCCCAGTACTTC. Protein: CASSEVWLADGAQYF.

The chain has TRBV19 and TRBJ1-5, with D possibly TRBD1 on 6 matching bases. The CDR3 totals 13 residues. Germline CDR1 reads LNHDA; CDR2 reads SQIVND (reference sequence). Trimming removed 5 bases at V and 4 bases at J, with 9 bases between. The CDR3, as DNA: TGTGCCAGTAGTCGGGACATGAATCAGCCCCAGCATTTT. Protein product: CASSRDMNQPQHF.

This clone was counted once. The gene calls are TRBV28 and TRBJ1-5; no firm D call. The V end lost 6 bases, the J end lost 7 bases, and 10 bases lay between the germline ends. This CDR3 is 12 amino acids long. Germline V lookup: CDR1 MDHEN, CDR2 SYDVKM. CDR3 sequence: CASRKDGQPQHF. The CDR3 DNA sequence: TGTGCCAGCAGAAAGGACGGGCAGCCCCAGCATTTT.

This clone has only one observation. The chain is built from TRBV4-3 and TRBJ1-1; D unclear. Germline V lookup: CDR1 LGHNA, CDR2 YSLEER. Trimming took off 4 bases at V and 2 bases at J, with 14 bases between the two ends. The CDR3 consists of 15 residues. The CDR3 here is CASSPLLGFNTEAFF. The DNA for the CDR3 is TGCGCCAGCAGCCCTTTATTGGGGTTTAACACTGAAGCTTTCTTT.

This chain joins TRBV11-2 and TRBJ2-3; D may be TRBD1 (5 bases). The CDR3 contains 15 residues. Germline V gene lookup returns CDR1 SGHAT and CDR2 FQNNGV. V lost 5 bases, J lost 4 bases, and 16 bases lay in between. CDR3 sequence (DNA): TGTGCCAGCAGCCCTGGGGCAGGGTCATCAGATACGCAGTATTTT. Translating it yields CASSPGAGSSDTQYF. Full variable domain (missing parts from reference TRBV11-2 and TRBJ2-3): EAGVAQSPRYKIIEKRQSVAFWCNPISGHATLYWYQQILGQGPKLLIQFQNNGVVDDSQLPKDRFSAERLKGVDSTLKIQPAKLEDSAVYLCASSPGAGSSDTQYFGPGTRLTVL.

This chain connects TRBV6-6 to TRBJ1-1; D not certain. V lost 4 bases, J lost 0 bases, and 3 bases lay in between. Germline assignment: CDR1 MNHNY and CDR2 SVGAGI (reference sequence). This CDR3 has 12 amino acids. The CDR3 DNA reads as TGTGCCAGCAGTTGGGTGAACACTGAAGCTTTCTTT. It encodes CASSWVNTEAFF.

The V and J genes are TRBV27 and TRBJ1-1; maybe TRBD1 (6 bases). The CDR3 extends over 15 amino acids. V lost 8 bases and J lost 1, with 17 bases in between. From germline, CDR1 is MNHEY and CDR2 SMNVEV (reference sequence). CDR3 nucleotides: TGTGCCAGCTCCCCGTGGCAGGGGACGAACACTGAAGCTTTCTTT. This translates into CASSPWQGTNTEAFF.

The rearrangement links TRBV6-4 to TRBJ1-1, with D hard to call. Germline loops: CDR1 MRHNA, CDR2 SNTAGT. V was pared by 2 bases and J by 1 base, with 5 bases between. This CDR3 has 13 amino acids. CDR3 in DNA: TGTGCCAGCAGTGACATTCCGAACACTGAAGCTTTCTTT. Encoded protein: CASSDIPNTEAFF.

The chain employs TRBV10-1 and TRBJ2-1; 10 bases are a match to TRBD2. The trim removed 6 bases at V and 4 bases at J, leaving 9 bases unmatched. CDR1 and CDR2 (germline): WNHNN, SYGVQD (reference sequence). CDR3 length: 16 residues. The chain's CDR3 is CASRSLAGVKYNEQFF. The CDR3 DNA follows: TGCGCCAGCAGGTCCCTAGCGGGAGTTAAATACAATGAGCAGTTCTTC.

As concerns this clone: This CDR3 is also generated by other DNA sequences in the sample. This chain links TRBV19 with TRBJ1-1, with 8 bases aligning to TRBD1. The V and J ends lost 1 base and 2 bases, in that order; junction bases with no gene match: 3. Looked up from germline, CDR1 is LNHDA and CDR2 is SQIVND (reference sequence). The CDR3 covers 15 residues. CDR3 DNA sequence: TGTGCCAGTAGTATAGTTCAGGGGGCAAACACTGAAGCTTTCTTT. Residues: CASSIVQGANTEAFF.

V gene TRBV28 combines with J gene TRBJ2-2, with TRBD1 identical over 8 bases. After removal of 4 bases from V and 0 bases from J, the junction contained 13 bases not matched to a gene. The length of the CDR3 is 19 residues. Germline V CDR1 and CDR2: MDHEN, SYDVKM. The CDR3 loop reads CASSSPLLGQGTNTGELFF. The CDR3 region has the DNA TGTGCCAGCAGTTCCCCTCTACTTGGACAGGGAACGAACACCGGGGAGCTGTTTTTT.

The rearrangement joins TRBV6-1 to TRBJ2-3; a weak D match, TRBD1 (6 bases). The CDR3 is 15 residues long. The germline CDR1 and CDR2 sequences are MNHNS and SASEGT. Trimming left V 6 bases short and J 0 bases short, with 13 bases between. CDR3 protein: CASSHTGRSTDTQYF. CDR3 in DNA: TGTGCCAGCAGCCACACAGGGCGCAGCACAGATACGCAGTATTTT.

The chain carries TRBV7-6 and TRBJ2-3; TRBD2 agrees at 9 bases. The CDR3 extends over 16 amino acids. J lost 2 bases, V lost 6 bases, and 9 bases had no gene match. The germline V gene has CDR1 SGHVS and CDR2 FNYEAQ. This CDR3 is CASSFPPSGNTDTQYF. The CDR3 DNA follows: TGTGCCAGCAGTTTCCCCCCTAGCGGGAACACAGATACGCAGTATTTT.

The chain joins TRBV29-1 to TRBJ1-1; 10 nucleotides match TRBD1. From germline, CDR1 is SQVTM and CDR2 ANQGSEA. The CDR3 has 13 residues. J lost 5 bases, V lost 7 bases, and 7 bases had no gene match. This CDR3 is CSARTGGETEAFF. In DNA, the CDR3 is TGCAGCGCTCGGACAGGGGGGGAAACTGAAGCTTTCTTT.

The chain recombines TRBV9 with TRBJ2-1; a possible D gene is TRBD2 (5 bases). V shed 1 base and J shed 1 base, with 9 bases lying between them. This CDR3 contains 15 residues. Per the germline V gene, CDR1 is SGDLS and CDR2 is YYNGEE. The CDR3 protein is CASSVLAQSYNEQFF. CDR3 DNA sequence: TGTGCCAGCAGCGTATTAGCGCAATCCTACAATGAGCAGTTCTTC.